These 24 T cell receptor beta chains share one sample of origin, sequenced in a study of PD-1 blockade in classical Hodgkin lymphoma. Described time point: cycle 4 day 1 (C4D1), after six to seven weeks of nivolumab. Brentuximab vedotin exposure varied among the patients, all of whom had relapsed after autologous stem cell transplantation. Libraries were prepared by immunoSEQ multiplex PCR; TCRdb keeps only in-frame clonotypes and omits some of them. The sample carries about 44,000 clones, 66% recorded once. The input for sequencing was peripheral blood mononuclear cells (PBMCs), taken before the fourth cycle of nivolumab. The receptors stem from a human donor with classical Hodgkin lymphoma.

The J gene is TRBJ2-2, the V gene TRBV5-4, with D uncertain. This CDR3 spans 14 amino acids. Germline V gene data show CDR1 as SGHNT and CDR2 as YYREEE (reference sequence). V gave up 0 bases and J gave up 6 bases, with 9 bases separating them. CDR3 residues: CASSLAPLSGELFF. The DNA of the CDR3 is TGTGCCAGCAGCTTGGCCCCTCTTTCCGGGGAGCTGTTTTTT.

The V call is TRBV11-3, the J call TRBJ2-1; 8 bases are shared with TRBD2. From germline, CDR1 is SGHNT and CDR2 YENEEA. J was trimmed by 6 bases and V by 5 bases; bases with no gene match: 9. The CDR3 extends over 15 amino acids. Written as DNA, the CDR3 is TGTGCCAGCAGCCCGACCAGCGGGAGAGTCAATGAGCAGTTCTTC. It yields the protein CASSPTSGRVNEQFF.

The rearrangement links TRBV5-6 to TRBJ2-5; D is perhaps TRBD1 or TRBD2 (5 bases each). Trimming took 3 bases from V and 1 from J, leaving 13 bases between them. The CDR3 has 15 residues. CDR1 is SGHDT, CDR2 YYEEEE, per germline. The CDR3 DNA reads TGTGCCAGCAGCTGGGACCGGGTCCCCCAAGAGACCCAGTACTTC. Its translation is CASSWDRVPQETQYF. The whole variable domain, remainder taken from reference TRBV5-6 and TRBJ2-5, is DAGVTQSPTHLIKTRGQQVTLRCSPKSGHDTVSWYQQALGQGPQFIFQYYEEEERQRGNFPDRFSGHQFPNYSSELNVNALLLGDSALYLCASSWDRVPQETQYFGPGTRLLVL.

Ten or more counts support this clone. The CDR3 here is CASSAHRMNTEAFF. DNA for the CDR3: TGCGCCAGCAGCGCCCACAGAATGAACACTGAAGCTTTCTTT. The chain is built from TRBV4-1 and TRBJ1-1; no firm D call. Germline values: CDR1 MGHRA, CDR2 YSYEKL. V lost 5 bases, J lost 0 bases, and 10 bases lay in between. The CDR3 loop spans 14 amino acids.

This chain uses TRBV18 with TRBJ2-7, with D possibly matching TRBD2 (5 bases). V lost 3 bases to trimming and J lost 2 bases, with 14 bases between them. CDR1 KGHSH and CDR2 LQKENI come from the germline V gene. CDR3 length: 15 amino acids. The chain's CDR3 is CASSPTVASAYEQYF. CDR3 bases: TGTGCCAGCTCACCGACGGTAGCGAGCGCCTACGAGCAGTACTTC.

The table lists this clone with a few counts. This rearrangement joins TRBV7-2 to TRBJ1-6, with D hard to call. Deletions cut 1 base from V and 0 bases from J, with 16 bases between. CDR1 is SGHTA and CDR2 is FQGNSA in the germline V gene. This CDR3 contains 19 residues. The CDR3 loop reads CASSLDTRVGSSYNSPLHF. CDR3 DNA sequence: TGTGCCAGCAGCTTAGATACAAGGGTAGGAAGCTCCTATAATTCACCCCTCCACTTT. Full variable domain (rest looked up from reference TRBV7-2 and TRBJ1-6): GAGVSQSPSNKVTEKGKDVELRCDPISGHTALYWYRQSLGQGLEFLIYFQGNSAPDKSGLPSDRFSAERTGGSVSTLTIQRTQQEDSAVYLCASSLDTRVGSSYNSPLHFGNGTRLTVT.

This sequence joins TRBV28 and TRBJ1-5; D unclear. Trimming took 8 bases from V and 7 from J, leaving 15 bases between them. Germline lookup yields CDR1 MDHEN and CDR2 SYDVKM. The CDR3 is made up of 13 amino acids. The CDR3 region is CASYPLGGQPQHF. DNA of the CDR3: TGTGCCAGCTACCCCTTGGGAGGGCAGCCCCAGCATTTT. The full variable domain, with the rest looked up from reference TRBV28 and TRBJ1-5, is DVKVTQSSRYLVKRTGEKVFLECVQDMDHENMFWYRQDPGLGLRLIYFSYDVKMKEKGDIPEGYSVSREKKERFSLILESASTNQTSMYLCASYPLGGQPQHFGDGTRLSIL.

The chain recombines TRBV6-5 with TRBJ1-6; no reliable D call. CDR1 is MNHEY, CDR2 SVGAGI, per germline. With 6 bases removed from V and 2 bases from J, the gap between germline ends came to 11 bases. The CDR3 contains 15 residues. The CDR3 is CASRIDGAYNSPLHF. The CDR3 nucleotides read TGTGCCAGCAGAATCGACGGGGCCTATAATTCACCCCTCCACTTT.

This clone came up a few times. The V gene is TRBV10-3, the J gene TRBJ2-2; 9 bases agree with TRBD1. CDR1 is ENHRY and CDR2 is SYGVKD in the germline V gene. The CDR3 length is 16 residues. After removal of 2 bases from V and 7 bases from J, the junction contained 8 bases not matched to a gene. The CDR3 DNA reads TGTGCCATCAGTGAGCCCAGGACAGGGGTAGGCGGGGAGCTGTTTTTT. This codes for CAISEPRTGVGGELFF.

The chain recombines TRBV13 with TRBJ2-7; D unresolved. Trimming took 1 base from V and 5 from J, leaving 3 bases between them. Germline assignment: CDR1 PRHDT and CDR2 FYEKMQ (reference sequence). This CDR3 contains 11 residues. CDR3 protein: CASSLDHEQYF. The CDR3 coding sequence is TGTGCCAGCAGCTTAGACCACGAGCAGTACTTC.

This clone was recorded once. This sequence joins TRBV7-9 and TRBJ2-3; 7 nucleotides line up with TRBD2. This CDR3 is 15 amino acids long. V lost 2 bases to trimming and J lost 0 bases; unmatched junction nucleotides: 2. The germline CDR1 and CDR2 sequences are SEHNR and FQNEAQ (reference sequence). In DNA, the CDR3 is TGTGCCAGCAGCTTAAATAGCGGGAGCACAGATACGCAGTATTTT. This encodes CASSLNSGSTDTQYF. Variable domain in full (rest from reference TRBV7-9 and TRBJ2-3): DTGVSQNPRHKITKRGQNVTFRCDPISEHNRLYWYRQTLGQGPEFLTYFQNEAQLEKSRLLSDRFSAERPKGSFSTLEIQRTEQGDSAMYLCASSLNSGSTDTQYFGPGTRLTVL.

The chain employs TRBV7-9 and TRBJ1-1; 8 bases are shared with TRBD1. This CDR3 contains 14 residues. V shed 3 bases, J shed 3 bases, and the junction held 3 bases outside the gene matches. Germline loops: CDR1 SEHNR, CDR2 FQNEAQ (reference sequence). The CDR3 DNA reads TGTGCCAGCAGCTTTAACAGGGGGGACACTGAAGCTTTCTTT. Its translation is CASSFNRGDTEAFF.

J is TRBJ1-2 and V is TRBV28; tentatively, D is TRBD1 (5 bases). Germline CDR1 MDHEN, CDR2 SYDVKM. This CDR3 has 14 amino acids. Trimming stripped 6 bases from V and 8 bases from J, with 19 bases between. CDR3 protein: CASSPGAGPGGYTF. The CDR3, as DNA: TGTGCCAGCAGCCCGGGAGCGGGACCTGGGGGCTACACCTTC.

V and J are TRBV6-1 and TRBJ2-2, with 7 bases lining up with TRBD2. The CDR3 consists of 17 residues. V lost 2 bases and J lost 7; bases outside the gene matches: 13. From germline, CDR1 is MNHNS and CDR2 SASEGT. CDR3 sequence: CASSEQRAGVNGGELFF. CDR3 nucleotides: TGTGCCAGCAGTGAACAGAGGGCGGGAGTAAACGGCGGGGAGCTGTTTTTT.

The CDR3 nucleotides are TGTGCCAGCAGCCTTAGCGGGAGGCGCCAAGAGACCCAGTACTTC. Protein sequence: CASSLSGRRQETQYF. The rearrangement uses TRBV7-9 and TRBJ2-5; 10 bases map to TRBD2. Unmatched junction bases numbered 4, after V lost 5 bases and J lost 1 base. Germline values: CDR1 SEHNR, CDR2 FQNEAQ (reference sequence). There are 15 residues in the CDR3.

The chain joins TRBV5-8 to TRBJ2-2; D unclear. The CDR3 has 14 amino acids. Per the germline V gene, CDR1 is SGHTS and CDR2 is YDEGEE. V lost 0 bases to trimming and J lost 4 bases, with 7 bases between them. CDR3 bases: TGTGCCAGCAGCTTGGTACGGTCCACCGGGGAGCTGTTTTTT. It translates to CASSLVRSTGELFF.

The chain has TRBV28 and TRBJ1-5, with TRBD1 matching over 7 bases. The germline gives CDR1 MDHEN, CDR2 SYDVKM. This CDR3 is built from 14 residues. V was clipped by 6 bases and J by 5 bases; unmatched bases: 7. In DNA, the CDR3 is TGTGCCAGCAGCAGGGGGGTTCGGGATCAGCCCCAGCATTTT. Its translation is CASSRGVRDQPQHF.

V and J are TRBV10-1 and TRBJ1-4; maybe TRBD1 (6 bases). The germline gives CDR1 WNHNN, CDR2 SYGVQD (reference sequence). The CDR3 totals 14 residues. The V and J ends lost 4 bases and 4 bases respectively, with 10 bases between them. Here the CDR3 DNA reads TGCGCCAGCAGTGGGACAGAACTTAATGAAAAACTGTTTTTT. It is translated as CASSGTELNEKLFF.

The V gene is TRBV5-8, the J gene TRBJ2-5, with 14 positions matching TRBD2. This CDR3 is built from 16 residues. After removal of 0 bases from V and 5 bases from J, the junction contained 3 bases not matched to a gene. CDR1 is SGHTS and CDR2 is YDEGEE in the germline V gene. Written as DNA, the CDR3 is TGTGCCAGCAGCTTGGGACTAGCGGGGGGGATGGAGACCCAGTACTTC. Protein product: CASSLGLAGGMETQYF.

As DNA, the CDR3 is TGTGCCAGCAGCTTAAGGGACGGGTACTACGAGCAGTACTTC. Its protein is CASSLRDGYYEQYF. The chain joins TRBV7-3 to TRBJ2-7, with D possibly called TRBD1 or TRBD2 (5 bases each). V was shortened by 1 base and J by 3 bases, with 10 bases between the two germline ends. Germline assignment: CDR1 SGHTA and CDR2 FQGTGA. The CDR3 consists of 14 residues.

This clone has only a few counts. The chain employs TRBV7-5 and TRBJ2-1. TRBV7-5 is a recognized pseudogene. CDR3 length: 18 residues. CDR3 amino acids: CARSPNRGRPPFYNEQFF. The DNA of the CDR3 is TGTGCCAGAAGCCCAAACCGGGGCAGACCCCCCTTTTACAATGAGCAGTTCTTC.

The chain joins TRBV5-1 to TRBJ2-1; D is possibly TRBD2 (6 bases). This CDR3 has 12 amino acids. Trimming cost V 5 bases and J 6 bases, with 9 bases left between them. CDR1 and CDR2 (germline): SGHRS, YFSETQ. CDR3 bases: TGCGCCAGCAGTCCCGGGGGCAATGAGCAGTTCTTC. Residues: CASSPGGNEQFF.

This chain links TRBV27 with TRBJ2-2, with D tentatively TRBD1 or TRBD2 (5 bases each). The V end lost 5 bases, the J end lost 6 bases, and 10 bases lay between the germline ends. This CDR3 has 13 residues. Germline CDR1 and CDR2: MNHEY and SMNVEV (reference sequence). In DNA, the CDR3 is TGTGCCAGCAGTAGGGACCGAGCCGGGGAGCTGTTTTTT. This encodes CASSRDRAGELFF.

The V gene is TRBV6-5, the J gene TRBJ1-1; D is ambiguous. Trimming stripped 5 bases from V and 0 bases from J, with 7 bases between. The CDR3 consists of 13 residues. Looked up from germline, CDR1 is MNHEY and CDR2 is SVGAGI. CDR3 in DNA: TGTGCCAGCAGTCCTACAGTGAACACTGAAGCTTTCTTT. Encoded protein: CASSPTVNTEAFF.